This T cell receptor beta chain was observed in a study of tumor-infiltrating lymphocytes in primary liver carcinoma. Study-wide context: Those enrolled were patients of both sexes, who were aged 30 to 69 years. General study results and limits: In the absence of sorting, bulk samples left CD4+ and CD8+ repertoires uncompared. Less overlap was seen in tumor-adjacent and tumor-blood pairs than in tumor region pairs.

On this clonotype: What it binds is unknown.

The length of the CDR3 is 17 residues. Trimming took off 3 bases at V and 4 bases at J, with 21 bases between the two ends. In addition to blood RNA drawn from unsorted whole blood, germline DNA was extracted. Chronic HBV infection affected patients, none of whom had received treatment. Priming with a constant-region primer yielded TCR beta cDNA from about 450 ng total RNA. Three-round nested multiplex PCR performed with slightly modified ARM-PCR produced the TCR beta libraries. PCR rounds one and two used TRBV1-TRBV30 forward primers with a C-beta reverse primer for 10 cycles each. TCRdb redid the calling of the multiplex PCR reads with MiXCR, one entry per CDR3 protein. The table lists 200,000 or so distinct CDR3 sequences, about 65% of them singletons.

The sequence was obtained from a woman aged 60 to 75 with primary liver carcinoma and hepatitis B virus infection. The chain is built from TRBV12-3 or TRBV12-4 and TRBJ1-2; D is ambiguous. Sequenced material: peripheral blood. CDR3 amino acids: CASSFIVGSYRGYGYTF. The DNA for the CDR3 is TGTGCCAGCAGTTTCATCGTTGGCAGTTACAGAGGCTATGGCTACACCTTC.